This T cell receptor (beta chain) was sequenced in a study of regulatory T cells in long-lasting Graves disease. General study findings and limits: Under persistent disease, TRBV28, TRBJ1-2 and TRBJ2-5 were used preferentially.

Trimming left V 1 base short and J 4 bases short, with 7 bases between. Germline assignment: CDR1 MDHEN and CDR2 SYDVKM. This CDR3 region has 13 residues. CDR3-region Arm-PCR and iRepertoire HTBI primers produced the TCR beta libraries. Each CDR3 protein gets one entry after TCRdb re-called the multiplex PCR reads with MiXCR. The sample carries about 540,000 distinct CDR3 sequences, 13% recorded once. Time point denoted: newly diagnosed GD, antithyroid drugs for less than 3 months. There was RNA extracted from PBMCs, and the TCR library was made from it. In this sample, this clonotype turned up many times. Its antigen is still unknown. In addition, the sample was reused for a study of T cells in Graves' hyperthyroidism and ophthalmopathy.

This chain links TRBV28 with TRBJ1-2; the D is unclear. The sample here was peripheral blood mononuclear cells (PBMCs), taken at new diagnosis, from a patient treated with antithyroid drugs. This receptor was taken from a young man with Graves disease. The CDR3 DNA reads as TGTGCCAGCAGTTTATTAGCCACCTATGGCTACACCTTC. This sequence encodes CASSLLATYGYTF.